One and the same sample provided the 17 T cell receptor beta chains below, sequenced in a study of CD8 T cells in ankylosing spondylitis. For these receptors, no antigen is known. TCRdb re-analysed the 5' RACE reads in MiXCR, keeping a single row per CDR3 protein. The data hold some 140,000 distinct CDR3 sequences, with 15% to 20% observed a single time. General study findings and limits: Ankylosing spondylitis blood appeared to carry a characteristic TCR beta motif of fewer than 10 highly homologous variants.

Sequenced material: blood, either unsorted or a sorted T cell fraction (not recorded which). The receptor source for this set is a male donor with ankylosing spondylitis.

This clonotype was seen a few times. The rearrangement links TRBV6-2 or TRBV6-3 to TRBJ2-2, with a tentative D call TRBD1 (5 bases). V lost 7 bases to trimming and J lost 6 bases, with 9 bases between them. The length of the CDR3 is 12 residues. CDR1 is MNHEY and CDR2 is SVGEGT in the germline V gene. Written as DNA, the CDR3 is TGTGCCAGCATTCAGGGCTCCGGGGAGCTGTTTTTT. It translates to CASIQGSGELFF.

The V call is TRBV9, the J call TRBJ2-1; TRBD2 agrees at 7 bases. V dropped 4 bases and J dropped 4; count of bases not matched to a gene: 8. Germline values: CDR1 SGDLS, CDR2 YYNGEE. This CDR3 contains 15 residues. CDR3 in amino acids: CASSPGGGAYNEQFF. For the CDR3, the DNA is TGTGCCAGCAGCCCCGGGGGAGGGGCATACAATGAGCAGTTCTTC.

This clonotype was observed a handful of times. This rearrangement joins TRBV27 to TRBJ2-1, with TRBD1 matching over 7 bases. This CDR3 comprises 18 residues. Germline CDR1 reads MNHEY; CDR2 reads SMNVEV (reference sequence). J gave up 7 bases and V 6 bases, and 21 bases lay outside the gene matches. The CDR3 spells CASSPTTGPLGFLNEQFF. CDR3 nucleotide sequence: TGTGCCAGCAGCCCCACGACAGGGCCCCTGGGATTTTTGAATGAGCAGTTCTTC.

This clonotype was recorded a few times. V usage is TRBV12-3 or TRBV12-4 and J usage is TRBJ2-5, with D possibly matching TRBD2 (5 bases). V shed 2 bases and J shed 7 bases, with 14 bases lying between them. The CDR3 has 14 amino acids. CDR3 in amino acids: CASSLSDSFGTQYF. The CDR3 DNA reads as TGTGCCAGCAGTTTATCGGACTCCTTTGGGACCCAGTACTTC.

This clonotype was detected only a few times. The V gene is TRBV7-9, the J gene TRBJ2-3, with D perhaps being TRBD1 or TRBD2 (5 bases each). Germline CDR1 and CDR2: SEHNR and FQNEAQ (reference sequence). Trimming left V 5 bases short and J 4 bases short, with 13 bases between. This CDR3 is built from 14 residues. The DNA of the CDR3 is TGTGCCAGCAGCCCCCGAGAGGGACCAGATACGCAGTATTTT. It specifies CASSPREGPDTQYF.

The genes are TRBV5-1 and TRBJ2-7; 7 nucleotides match TRBD1. The CDR3 consists of 15 residues. Losses at the gene ends were 4 bases for V and 3 bases for J; bases not matched to a gene: 10. Germline loops: CDR1 SGHRS, CDR2 YFSETQ. Here the CDR3 reads CASSNTGTASYEQYF. The CDR3 DNA sequence: TGCGCCAGCAGCAACACCGGGACAGCAAGCTACGAGCAGTACTTC.

This clonotype showed up just a few times. This rearrangement joins TRBV24-1 to TRBJ2-2; 9 nucleotides match TRBD2. V dropped 3 bases and J dropped 1; count of bases not matched to a gene: 11. The CDR3 totals 19 residues. Per the germline V gene, CDR1 is KGHDR and CDR2 is SFDVKD. The CDR3 region has the DNA TGTGCCACCAGTGATCCCCATGGTTCGACTAGCGGGAACACCGGGGAGCTGTTTTTT. This codes for CATSDPHGSTSGNTGELFF.

This clonotype was seen more than once but under ten times. One end of the junction varies from germline; a read error may be responsible. The gene calls are TRBV7-7 and TRBJ2-3; D gene unclear. The germline V gene has CDR1 SSHAT and CDR2 FNYEAQ (reference sequence). The CDR3 loop spans 15 amino acids. The CDR3 nucleotides are TGTGCTAGCAGCTTAGGCACCCTCGGCACAGATACGCAGTGTTTT. Its translation is CASSLGTLGTDTQCF.

In its sample, this clonotype was seen a few times. V is TRBV9 and J is TRBJ2-1; D call uncertain. CDR3 length equals 17 residues. Germline CDR1 SGDLS, CDR2 YYNGEE. Between the trimmed V and J ends, which lost 0 bases and 1 base, there was a span of 14 bases. The CDR3 loop reads CASSVDTSLRSYNEQFF. CDR3 nucleotides: TGTGCCAGCAGCGTAGATACGTCACTTAGGTCCTACAATGAGCAGTTCTTC. The variable domain in full, completed from reference TRBV9 and TRBJ2-1, reads DSGVTQTPKHLITATGQRVTLRCSPRSGDLSVYWYQQSLDQGLQFLIQYYNGEERAKGNILERFSAQQFPDLHSELNLSSLELGDSALYFCASSVDTSLRSYNEQFFGPGTRLTVL.

V and J are TRBV5-5 and TRBJ2-1; no clear D gene. Germline V lookup: CDR1 SGHKS, CDR2 YYEKEE (reference sequence). The CDR3 spans 17 residues. The V and J ends lost 0 bases and 8 bases respectively, with 21 bases between them. The CDR3 reads CASSLAPEQRHWDEQFF. The CDR3 DNA reads as TGTGCCAGCAGCTTGGCCCCGGAGCAGCGACATTGGGATGAGCAGTTCTTC. Full variable domain (missing parts from reference TRBV5-5 and TRBJ2-1): DAGVTQSPTHLIKTRGQQVTLRCSPISGHKSVSWYQQVLGQGPQFIFQYYEKEERGRGNFPDRFSARQFPNYSSELNVNALLLGDSALYLCASSLAPEQRHWDEQFFGPGTRLTVL.

This clonotype was counted at least ten times. The V call is TRBV27, the J call TRBJ1-4; D gene unclear. The CDR3 is made up of 14 amino acids. Trimming took off 4 bases at V and 3 bases at J, with 9 bases between the two ends. Germline loops: CDR1 MNHEY, CDR2 SMNVEV (reference sequence). CDR3 amino acids: CASSSGSANEKLFF. The CDR3 DNA reads TGTGCCAGCAGTTCTGGGTCAGCTAATGAAAAACTGTTTTTT.

This clonotype was seen at least ten times. The rearrangement uses TRBV29-1 and TRBJ2-7; D is possibly TRBD1 (6 bases). CDR1 is SQVTM and CDR2 is ANQGSEA in the germline V gene. Trimming shortened V by 4 bases and J by 2 bases, and 9 bases separated the two germline ends. The CDR3 contains 12 residues. CDR3 sequence: CSVARGTYEQYF. DNA for the CDR3: TGCAGCGTTGCCAGGGGCACCTACGAGCAGTACTTC.

The chain recombines TRBV9 with TRBJ2-2, with D perhaps matching TRBD2 (5 bases). The ends were cut back, 5 bases at V and 6 bases at J, with 26 bases in the middle. The CDR3 is 18 residues long. The germline gives CDR1 SGDLS, CDR2 YYNGEE. The CDR3, as DNA: TGTGCCAGCAGGGGGAGACGGCCCATCGGGCTTTTGGCCGGGGAGCTGTTTTTT. This encodes CASRGRRPIGLLAGELFF. The full variable domain, with the rest looked up from reference TRBV9 and TRBJ2-2, is DSGVTQTPKHLITATGQRVTLRCSPRSGDLSVYWYQQSLDQGLQFLIQYYNGEERAKGNILERFSAQQFPDLHSELNLSSLELGDSALYFCASRGRRPIGLLAGELFFGEGSRLTVL.

V and J are TRBV7-3 and TRBJ2-1; 13 nucleotides agree with TRBD2. Losses at the gene ends were 5 bases for V and 7 bases for J; bases not matched to a gene: 17. Germline-derived CDR1 and CDR2 are SGHTA and FQGTGA. CDR3 length: 19 residues. CDR3 in amino acids: CASSAQGIPGLAGENEQFF. The CDR3 nucleotides are TGTGCCAGCAGCGCACAGGGTATTCCCGGACTAGCGGGAGAGAATGAGCAGTTCTTC. Full variable domain (outside the CDR3, taken from reference TRBV7-3 and TRBJ2-1): GAGVSQTPSNKVTEKGKYVELRCDPISGHTALYWYRQSLGQGPEFLIYFQGTGAADDSGLPNDRFFAVRPEGSVSTLKIQRTERGDSAVYLCASSAQGIPGLAGENEQFFGPGTRLTVL.

The V and J genes are TRBV7-9 and TRBJ1-4; 7 bases are a match to TRBD1. Germline V gives CDR1 SEHNR, CDR2 FQNEAQ (reference sequence). The CDR3 has 15 amino acids. The V and J ends lost 6 bases and 3 bases, in that order; junction bases with no gene match: 7. The CDR3 DNA reads as TGTGCCAGCAGTTCCCGACAGGGCTCTAATGAAAAACTGTTTTTT. It yields the protein CASSSRQGSNEKLFF.

The V gene is TRBV19, the J gene TRBJ2-1; TRBD2 might be the D (5 bases). The V gene's germline CDR1 is LNHDA and CDR2 SQIVND (reference sequence). Trimming cost V 4 bases and J 6 bases, with 16 bases left between them. This CDR3 contains 15 residues. The DNA of the CDR3 is TGTGCCAGTAGTACGGGGATAACCCGCTTCAATGAGCAGTTCTTC. Its protein product is CASSTGITRFNEQFF.

This clonotype was observed a handful of times. The genes are TRBV12-3 or TRBV12-4 and TRBJ2-5; TRBD2 matches 7 bases. V lost 7 bases and J lost 6; bases outside the gene matches: 11. This CDR3 has 14 amino acids. CDR3 coding DNA: TGTGCCAGCACCATTTTTGGACTAGAAAAGACCCAGTACTTC. It translates to CASTIFGLEKTQYF.